This T cell receptor (beta chain) was retrieved from a study of cytomegalovirus exposure and HLA in healthy donors. The study ran its PCR with 60 Vbeta and 13 Jbeta primers. TCRdb's copy holds only in-frame clones and misses some; the assay was immunoSEQ multiplex PCR. The data show under 150,000 clones, about 82% seen once. The length of the CDR3 is 11 residues. Per germline, CDR1 SNHLY and CDR2 FYNNEI. The V gene end was trimmed by 7 bases and the J gene end by 10 bases; junction bases not matched to a gene: 3. The TCR comes from a boy aged 5-17 years in good health and CMV-seronegative. V is TRBV2 and J is TRBJ2-3, with 9 bases identical to TRBD2. Specimen: PBMCs. The CDR3 DNA is TGTGCCAGCATAGCTAGCGGGGCGCAGTATTTT. Its protein is CASIASGAQYF. Based on the CDR3 plus reference TRBV2 and TRBJ2-3, the full variable domain is EPEVTQTPSHQVTQMGQEVILRCVPISNHLYFYWYRQILGQKVEFLVSFYNNEISEKSEIFDDQFSVERPDGSNFTLKIRSTKLEDSAMYFCASIASGAQYFGPGTRLTVL.